A single sample is the source of the 22 T cell receptor beta chains below, sequenced in a study of vaccination and CD4 T cells after COVID-19. Treatment noted: approximately 9-day PBMC culture with coronavirus spike peptide pools or control peptides (ViraFEST assay). These TCRs are of unknown antigen specificity. Cultured CD4+ T-cell DNA underwent Oncomine TCR Beta short-read sequencing. TCRdb recomputed calls from the PCR reads with MiXCR, one row per CDR3 protein. Of around 13,000 distinct CDR3 sequences in the sample, 55% were seen once. The sample here was CD4+ T cells from blood, cultured in vitro, taken before SARS-CoV-2 vaccination. The receptor set was obtained from a human donor who had recovered from COVID-19.

The V gene is TRBV20-1, the J gene TRBJ1-2; 8 nucleotides agree with TRBD1. The CDR3 consists of 15 residues. From germline, CDR1 is DFQATT and CDR2 SNEGSKA (reference sequence). V shed 2 bases and J 3 bases; nucleotides not matched to a gene: 8. In nucleotides, the CDR3 is TGCAGTGCTAGAACCCCCGGACAGGGAGACTATGGCTACACCTTC. Its protein is CSARTPGQGDYGYTF.

The chain couples TRBV29-1 to TRBJ2-1; weak D call: TRBD1 (6 bases). The CDR3 is made up of 19 amino acids. V was shortened by 8 bases and J by 7 bases, with 36 bases between the two germline ends. Looked up from germline, CDR1 is SQVTM and CDR2 is ANQGSEA. The CDR3 here is CSLGSTYNRAPPLRNEQFF. CDR3 nucleotides: TGCAGCCTTGGGTCAACCTACAACAGGGCCCCCCCCTTGAGGAATGAGCAGTTCTTC.

The J gene is TRBJ1-4, the V gene TRBV6-5, with D unresolved. The CDR3 contains 11 residues. The ends were cut back, 0 bases at V and 13 bases at J, with 6 bases in the middle. Germline V gene data show CDR1 as MNHEY and CDR2 as SVGAGI. The CDR3 DNA reads TGTGCCAGCAGTTACTCCATGCGACTGTTTTTT. Protein: CASSYSMRLFF.

The CDR3 protein is CASTGTANTGELFF. The DNA for the CDR3 is TGTGCCAGTACCGGGACGGCGAACACCGGGGAGCTGTTTTTT. V and J are TRBV19 and TRBJ2-2; the D call may be TRBD1 or TRBD2 (5 bases each). The CDR3 length is 14 residues. Trimming left V 7 bases short and J 0 bases short, with 9 bases between. Germline V CDR1 and CDR2: LNHDA, SQIVND (reference sequence).

The CDR3 protein is CASNTPRRNMNTEAFF. The CDR3 bases are TGTGCCAGCAACACACCGCGACGGAACATGAACACTGAAGCTTTCTTT. This chain links TRBV7-2 with TRBJ1-1; D remains unclear. V was cut by 7 bases and J by 0 bases, with 18 bases left in between. CDR1 and CDR2 (germline): SGHTA, FQGNSA. The length of the CDR3 is 16 residues.

The chain combines TRBV20-1 with TRBJ1-2; the match to TRBD1 covers 7 bases. This CDR3 contains 12 residues. Germline V gene lookup returns CDR1 DFQATT and CDR2 SNEGSKA (reference sequence). The J segment lost 4 bases and the V segment lost 6 bases, leaving 5 bases of the junction unmatched. CDR3 nucleotides: TGCAGTGCCACTAGGGACAGCTATGGCTACACCTTC. Its translation: CSATRDSYGYTF.

V is TRBV6-1 and J is TRBJ1-2; 9 positions match TRBD1. The junction had 7 bases not matched to a gene; V was cut back by 6 bases and J by 5 bases. CDR1 and CDR2 from the germline V gene are MNHNS and SASEGT. The CDR3 runs 14 residues. The CDR3 sequence: CASRTMGQGYGYTF. In DNA form, the CDR3 reads TGTGCCAGCAGAACCATGGGACAGGGATATGGCTACACCTTC.

DNA for the CDR3: TGTGCCAGCAGCAAAAACCCCGCCTATGGCTACACCTTC. Its translation is CASSKNPAYGYTF. V and J are TRBV21-1 and TRBJ1-2. TRBV21-1 is given as a pseudogene. This CDR3 has 13 residues.

This clonotype was observed a single time. CDR3 in DNA: TGTGCCAGCAGACTCCGGACAGTTAATCAGCCCCAGCATTTT. It yields the protein CASRLRTVNQPQHF. This sequence joins TRBV28 and TRBJ1-5, with D maybe TRBD1 (6 bases). This CDR3 is built from 14 residues. Germline lookup yields CDR1 MDHEN and CDR2 SYDVKM. V was cut by 6 bases and J by 4 bases, with 13 bases left in between.

By proportion, this clonotype is large. The rearrangement joins TRBV7-7 to TRBJ1-1; D not certain. Trimming removed 1 base from V and 3 bases from J, with 6 bases in between. The CDR3 totals 13 residues. CDR1 is SSHAT and CDR2 is FNYEAQ in the germline V gene (reference sequence). The CDR3 DNA sequence: TGTGCCAGCAGCTTAGACCGGTACACTGAAGCTTTCTTT. This encodes CASSLDRYTEAFF.

The rearrangement links TRBV7-3 to TRBJ1-2, with unresolved D. This CDR3 is 12 amino acids long. The V and J ends lost 4 bases and 3 bases respectively, with 6 bases between them. Germline-derived CDR1 and CDR2 are SGHTA and FQGTGA. This CDR3 reads CASSSGHYGYTF. CDR3 coding DNA: TGTGCCAGCAGCTCCGGACACTATGGCTACACCTTC. The full variable domain, in which reference TRBV7-3 and TRBJ1-2 provide the parts outside the CDR3, is GAGVSQTPSNKVTEKGKYVELRCDPISGHTALYWYRQSLGQGPEFLIYFQGTGAADDSGLPNDRFFAVRPEGSVSTLKIQRTERGDSAVYLCASSSGHYGYTFGSGTRLTVV.

The V and J genes are TRBV6-1 and TRBJ1-5, with 7 positions matching TRBD1. CDR1 and CDR2 from the germline V gene are MNHNS and SASEGT. CDR3 length: 13 residues. V dropped 5 bases and J dropped 5; count of bases not matched to a gene: 3. DNA of the CDR3: TGTGCCAGCAGTCGGGACAGCTATCAGCCCCAGCATTTT. Translated: CASSRDSYQPQHF.

CDR3 amino acids: CSAALQLKYGYTF. DNA of the CDR3: TGCAGTGCCGCATTACAGCTAAAATATGGCTACACCTTC. The rearrangement joins TRBV20-1 to TRBJ1-2; no reliable D call. Germline V CDR1 and CDR2: DFQATT, SNEGSKA (reference sequence). The V end lost 6 bases, the J end lost 5 bases, and 16 bases lay between the germline ends. This CDR3 is 13 amino acids long.

The V and J genes are TRBV2 and TRBJ1-2, with TRBD1 matching 10 bases. Germline V gene sequence: CDR1 SNHLY, CDR2 FYNNEI. J lost 6 bases, V lost 4 bases, and 5 bases had no gene match. CDR3 size: 14 residues. In DNA form, the CDR3 reads TGTGCCAGCAGTGGAATGACAGGGGGCAATGGCTACACCTTC. It translates to CASSGMTGGNGYTF.

The gene calls are TRBV5-4 and TRBJ2-5, with 12 positions matching TRBD1. This CDR3 contains 15 residues. J was trimmed by 5 bases and V by 0 bases; bases with no gene match: 2. Germline V gene lookup returns CDR1 SGHNT and CDR2 YYREEE (reference sequence). The CDR3, as DNA: TGTGCCAGCAGCTTGGGGGACAGGGGGCGGGAGACCCAGTACTTC. Translated: CASSLGDRGRETQYF.

This clonotype came up a few times. The CDR3 protein is CASNYRGWGNTEAFF. In nucleotides, the CDR3 is TGTGCCAGTAACTACAGGGGTTGGGGGAACACTGAAGCTTTCTTT. The genes are TRBV6-1 and TRBJ1-1, with TRBD1 matching over 7 bases. CDR1 is MNHNS and CDR2 is SASEGT in the germline V gene. This CDR3 has 15 amino acids. V was pared by 9 bases and J by 1 base, with 11 bases of the junction left unmatched.

The V call is TRBV7-8, the J call TRBJ2-1, with D possibly being TRBD1 (6 bases). This CDR3 contains 18 residues. The germline CDR1 and CDR2 sequences are SGHVS and FQNEAQ. V lost 4 bases and J lost 6, with 25 bases in between. The CDR3 loop is CASSSDPLRQVIPNEQFF. The CDR3, as DNA: TGTGCCAGCAGCTCCGACCCGCTAAGACAGGTAATCCCCAATGAGCAGTTCTTC. Combining the CDR3 with reference TRBV7-8 and TRBJ2-1 gives the whole variable domain GAGVSQSPRYKVAKRGQDVALRCDPISGHVSLFWYQQALGQGPEFLTYFQNEAQLDKSGLPSDRFFAERPEGSVSTLKIQRTQQEDSAVYLCASSSDPLRQVIPNEQFFGPGTRLTVL.

The chain employs TRBV7-9 and TRBJ1-1; 8 bases line up with TRBD1. This CDR3 is 14 amino acids long. CDR1 SEHNR and CDR2 FQNEAQ come from the germline V gene (reference sequence). V lost 5 bases, J lost 1 base, and 3 bases stayed unmatched. CDR3 in amino acids: CASSHDRGNTEAFF. The CDR3 coding sequence is TGTGCCAGCAGCCACGACAGGGGGAACACTGAAGCTTTCTTT.

The chain links TRBV19 to TRBJ1-1, with 7 bases that match TRBD1. The CDR3 consists of 15 residues. In germline, CDR1 is LNHDA, CDR2 SQIVND (reference sequence). With V trimmed by 3 bases and J by 1 base, 5 bases remained unmatched. CDR3 nucleotides: TGTGCCAGTAGTATCGGGACAGAAGGGAACACTGAAGCTTTCTTT. It codes for CASSIGTEGNTEAFF.

This clonotype has a handful of counts. The chain recombines TRBV6-1 with TRBJ1-2; D not certain. Germline values: CDR1 MNHNS, CDR2 SASEGT. The ends were cut back, 6 bases at V and 8 bases at J, with 13 bases in the middle. The CDR3 has 12 amino acids. This chain's CDR3 is CASSPLSDGYTF. CDR3 coding DNA: TGTGCCAGCAGCCCCTTGTCCGACGGCTACACCTTC.

This clonotype was detected a few times. The chain uses TRBV7-2 and TRBJ1-1; the D gene is possibly TRBD1 (5 bases). Germline V CDR1 and CDR2: SGHTA, FQGNSA. The length of the CDR3 is 15 residues. V lost 1 base and J 5 bases, leaving 14 bases between the germline ends. CDR3 nucleotide sequence: TGTGCCAGCAGCTTAGAAAGGGGCCGCCCGACTGAAGCTTTCTTT. Its protein product is CASSLERGRPTEAFF. The entire variable domain, with the rest obtained from reference TRBV7-2 and TRBJ1-1, is as follows: GAGVSQSPSNKVTEKGKDVELRCDPISGHTALYWYRQSLGQGLEFLIYFQGNSAPDKSGLPSDRFSAERTGGSVSTLTIQRTQQEDSAVYLCASSLERGRPTEAFFGQGTRLTVV.

This clonotype was counted only a few times. This chain links TRBV20-1 with TRBJ2-4; TRBD1 matches at 7 bases. This CDR3 is 14 amino acids long. Germline lookup yields CDR1 DFQATT and CDR2 SNEGSKA (reference sequence). V lost 1 base and J lost 7; bases outside the gene matches: 7. In DNA, the CDR3 is TGCAGTGCTAGAGCCCCGGGCAGGGGGAACATTCAGTACTTC. It is translated as CSARAPGRGNIQYF.